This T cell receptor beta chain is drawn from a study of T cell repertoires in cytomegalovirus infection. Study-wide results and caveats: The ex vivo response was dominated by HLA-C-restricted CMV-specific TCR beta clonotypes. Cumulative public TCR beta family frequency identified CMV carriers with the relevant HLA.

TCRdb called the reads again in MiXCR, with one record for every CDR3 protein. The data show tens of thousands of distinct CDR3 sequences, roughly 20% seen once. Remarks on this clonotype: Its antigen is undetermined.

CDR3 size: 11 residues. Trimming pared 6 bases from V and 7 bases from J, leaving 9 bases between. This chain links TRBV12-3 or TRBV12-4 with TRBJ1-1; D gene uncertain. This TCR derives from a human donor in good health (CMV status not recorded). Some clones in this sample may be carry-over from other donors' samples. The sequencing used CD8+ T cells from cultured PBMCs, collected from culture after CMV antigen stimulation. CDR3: CASSNGIEAFF. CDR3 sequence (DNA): TGTGCCAGCAGCAACGGGATTGAAGCTTTCTTT.